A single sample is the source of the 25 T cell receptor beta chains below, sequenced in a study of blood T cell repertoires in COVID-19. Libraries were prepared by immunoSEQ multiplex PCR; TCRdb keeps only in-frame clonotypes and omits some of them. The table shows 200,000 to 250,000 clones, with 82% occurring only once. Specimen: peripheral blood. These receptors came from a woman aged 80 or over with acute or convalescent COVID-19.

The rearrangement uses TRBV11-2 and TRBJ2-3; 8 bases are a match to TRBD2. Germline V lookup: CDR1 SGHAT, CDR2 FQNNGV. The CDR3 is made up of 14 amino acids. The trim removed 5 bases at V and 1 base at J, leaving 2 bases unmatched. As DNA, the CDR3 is TGTGCCAGCAGCCCGGGACTAGGCACAGATACGCAGTATTTT. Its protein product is CASSPGLGTDTQYF.

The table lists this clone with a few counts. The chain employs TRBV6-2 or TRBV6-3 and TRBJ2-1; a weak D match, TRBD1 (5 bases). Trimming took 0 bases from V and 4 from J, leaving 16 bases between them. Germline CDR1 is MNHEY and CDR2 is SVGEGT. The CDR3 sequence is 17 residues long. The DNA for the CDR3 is TGTGCCAGCAGTTACTCGTCCGCAGGGAATTTTTACAATGAGCAGTTCTTC. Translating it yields CASSYSSAGNFYNEQFF.

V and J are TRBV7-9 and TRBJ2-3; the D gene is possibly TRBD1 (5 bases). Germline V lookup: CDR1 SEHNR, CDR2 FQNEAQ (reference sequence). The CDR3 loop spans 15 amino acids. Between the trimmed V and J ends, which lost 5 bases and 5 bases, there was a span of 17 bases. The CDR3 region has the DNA TGTGCCAGCAGCCCGAAAATGAGGCAGGGAGATACGCAGTATTTT. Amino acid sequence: CASSPKMRQGDTQYF. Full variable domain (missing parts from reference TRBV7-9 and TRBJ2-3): DTGVSQNPRHKITKRGQNVTFRCDPISEHNRLYWYRQTLGQGPEFLTYFQNEAQLEKSRLLSDRFSAERPKGSFSTLEIQRTEQGDSAMYLCASSPKMRQGDTQYFGPGTRLTVL.

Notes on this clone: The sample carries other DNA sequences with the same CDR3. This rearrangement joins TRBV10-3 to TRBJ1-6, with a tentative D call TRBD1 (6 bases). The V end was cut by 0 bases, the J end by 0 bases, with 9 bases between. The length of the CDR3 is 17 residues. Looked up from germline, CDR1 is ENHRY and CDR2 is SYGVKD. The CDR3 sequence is CAISESTGSSYNSPLHF. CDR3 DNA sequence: TGTGCCATCAGTGAGTCGACAGGCAGCTCCTATAATTCACCCCTCCACTTT.

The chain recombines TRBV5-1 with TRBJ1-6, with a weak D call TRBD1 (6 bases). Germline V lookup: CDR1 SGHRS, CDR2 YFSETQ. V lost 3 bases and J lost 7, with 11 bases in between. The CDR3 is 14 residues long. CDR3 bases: TGCGCCAGCAGCTCCGGACAGCTAAATTCACCCCTCCACTTT. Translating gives CASSSGQLNSPLHF. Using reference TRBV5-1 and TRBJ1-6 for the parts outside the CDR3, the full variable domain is KAGVTQTPRYLIKTRGQQVTLSCSPISGHRSVSWYQQTPGQGLQFLFEYFSETQRNKGNFPGRFSGRQFSNSRSEMNVSTLELGDSALYLCASSSGQLNSPLHFGNGTRLTVT.

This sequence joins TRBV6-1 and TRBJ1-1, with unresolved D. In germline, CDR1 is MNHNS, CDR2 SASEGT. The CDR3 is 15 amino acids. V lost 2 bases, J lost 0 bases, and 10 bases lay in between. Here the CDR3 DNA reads TGTGCCAGCAGTGAACTGCAGGCGATGAACACTGAAGCTTTCTTT. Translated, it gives CASSELQAMNTEAFF.

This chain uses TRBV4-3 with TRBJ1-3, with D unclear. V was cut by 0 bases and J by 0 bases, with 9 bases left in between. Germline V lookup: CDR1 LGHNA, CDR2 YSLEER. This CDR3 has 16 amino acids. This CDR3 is CASSQDRGTSGNTIYF. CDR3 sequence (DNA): TGCGCCAGCAGCCAAGATCGGGGTACCTCTGGAAACACCATATATTTT.

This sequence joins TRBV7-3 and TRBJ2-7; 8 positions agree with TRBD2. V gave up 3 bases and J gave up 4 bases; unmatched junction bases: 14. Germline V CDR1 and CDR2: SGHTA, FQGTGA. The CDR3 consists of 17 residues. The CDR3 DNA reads TGTGCCAGCAGCTTCGGGGGGGGCCGAGGCTCCCCTTACGAGCAGTACTTC. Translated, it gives CASSFGGGRGSPYEQYF.

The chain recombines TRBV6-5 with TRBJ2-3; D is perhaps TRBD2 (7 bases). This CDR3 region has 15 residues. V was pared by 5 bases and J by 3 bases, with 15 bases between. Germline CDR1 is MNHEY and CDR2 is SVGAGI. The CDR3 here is CASSRGTTATDTQYF. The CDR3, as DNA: TGTGCCAGCAGTAGGGGGACTACCGCAACAGATACGCAGTATTTT.

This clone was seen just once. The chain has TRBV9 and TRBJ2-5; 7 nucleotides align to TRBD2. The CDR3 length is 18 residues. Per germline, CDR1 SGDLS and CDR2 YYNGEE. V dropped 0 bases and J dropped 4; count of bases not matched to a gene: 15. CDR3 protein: CASSVAGGENRRIETQYF. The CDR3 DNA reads TGTGCCAGCAGCGTAGCTGGGGGGGAGAATCGGCGCATAGAGACCCAGTACTTC.

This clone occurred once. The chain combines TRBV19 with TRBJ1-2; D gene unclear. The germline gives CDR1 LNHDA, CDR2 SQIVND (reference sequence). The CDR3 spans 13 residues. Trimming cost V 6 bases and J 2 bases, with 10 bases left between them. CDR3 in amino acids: CASSPTWNYGYTF. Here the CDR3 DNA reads TGTGCCAGTAGCCCGACATGGAACTATGGCTACACCTTC.

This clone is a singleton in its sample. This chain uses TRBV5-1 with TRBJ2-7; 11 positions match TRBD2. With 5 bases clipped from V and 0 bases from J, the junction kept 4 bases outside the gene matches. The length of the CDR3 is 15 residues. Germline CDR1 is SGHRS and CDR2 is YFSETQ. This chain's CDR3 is CASRASGGYSYEQYF. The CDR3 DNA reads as TGCGCCAGCAGGGCTAGCGGGGGGTACTCCTACGAGCAGTACTTC.

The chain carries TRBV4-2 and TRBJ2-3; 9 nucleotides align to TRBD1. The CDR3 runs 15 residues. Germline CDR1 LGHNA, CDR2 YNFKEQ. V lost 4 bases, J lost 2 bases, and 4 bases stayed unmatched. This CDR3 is CASSPQQGATDTQYF. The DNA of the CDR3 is TGTGCCAGCAGCCCACAACAGGGGGCCACAGATACGCAGTATTTT.

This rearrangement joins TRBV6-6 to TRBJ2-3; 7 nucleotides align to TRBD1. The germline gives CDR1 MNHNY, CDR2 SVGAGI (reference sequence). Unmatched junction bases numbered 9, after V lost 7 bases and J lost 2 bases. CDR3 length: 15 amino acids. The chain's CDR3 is CASTPGQAITDTQYF. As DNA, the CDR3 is TGTGCCAGCACCCCAGGACAGGCAATCACAGATACGCAGTATTTT.

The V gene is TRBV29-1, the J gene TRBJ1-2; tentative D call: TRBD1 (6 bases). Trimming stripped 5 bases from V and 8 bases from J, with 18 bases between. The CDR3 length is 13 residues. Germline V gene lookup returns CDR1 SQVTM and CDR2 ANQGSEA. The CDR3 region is CSVLKEQGRGYTF. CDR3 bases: TGCAGCGTTTTGAAGGAACAGGGACGGGGCTACACCTTC. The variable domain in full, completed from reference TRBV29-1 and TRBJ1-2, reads SAVISQKPSRDICQRGTSLTIQCQVDSQVTMMFWYRQQPGQSLTLIATANQGSEATYESGFVIDKFPISRPNLTFSTLTVSNMSPEDSSIYLCSVLKEQGRGYTFGSGTRLTVV.

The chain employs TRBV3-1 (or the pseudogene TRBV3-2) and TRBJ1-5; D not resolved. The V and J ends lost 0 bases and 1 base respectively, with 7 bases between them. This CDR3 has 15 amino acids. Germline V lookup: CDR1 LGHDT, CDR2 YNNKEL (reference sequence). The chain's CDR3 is CASSQDRGSNQPQHF. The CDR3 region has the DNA TGTGCCAGCAGCCAAGATCGAGGGAGCAATCAGCCCCAGCATTTT.

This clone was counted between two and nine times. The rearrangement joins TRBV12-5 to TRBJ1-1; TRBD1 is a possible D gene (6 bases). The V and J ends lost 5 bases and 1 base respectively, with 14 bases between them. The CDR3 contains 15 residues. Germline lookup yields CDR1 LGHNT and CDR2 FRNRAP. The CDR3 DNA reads TGTGCTAGTGGTCCATTCCCACAGGGGAACACTGAAGCTTTCTTT. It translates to CASGPFPQGNTEAFF.

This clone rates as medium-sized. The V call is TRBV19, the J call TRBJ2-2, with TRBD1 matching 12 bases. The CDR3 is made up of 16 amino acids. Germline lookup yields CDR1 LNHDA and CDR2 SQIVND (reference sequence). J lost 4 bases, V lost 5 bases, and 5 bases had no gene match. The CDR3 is CASSSGQGAGTGELFF. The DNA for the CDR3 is TGTGCCAGTAGTTCGGGACAGGGGGCAGGCACCGGGGAGCTGTTTTTT. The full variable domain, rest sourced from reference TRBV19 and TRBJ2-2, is DGGITQSPKYLFRKEGQNVTLSCEQNLNHDAMYWYRQDPGQGLRLIYYSQIVNDFQKGDIAEGYSVSREKKESFPLTVTSAQKNPTAFYLCASSSGQGAGTGELFFGEGSRLTVL.

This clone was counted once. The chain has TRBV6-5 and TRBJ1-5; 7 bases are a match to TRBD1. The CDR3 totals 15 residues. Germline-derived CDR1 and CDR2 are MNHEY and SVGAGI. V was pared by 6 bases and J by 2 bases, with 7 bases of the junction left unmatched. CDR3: CASRSTGSGNQPQHF. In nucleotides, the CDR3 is TGTGCCAGCAGGTCGACAGGGAGCGGCAATCAGCCCCAGCATTTT.

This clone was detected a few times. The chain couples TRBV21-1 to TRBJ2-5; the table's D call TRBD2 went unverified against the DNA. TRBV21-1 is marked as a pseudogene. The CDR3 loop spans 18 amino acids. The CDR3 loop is CASSSEDGGPRTKETQYF. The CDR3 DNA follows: TGTGCCAGCAGCAGTGAGGACGGAGGGCCCAGGACTAAAGAGACCCAGTACTTC.

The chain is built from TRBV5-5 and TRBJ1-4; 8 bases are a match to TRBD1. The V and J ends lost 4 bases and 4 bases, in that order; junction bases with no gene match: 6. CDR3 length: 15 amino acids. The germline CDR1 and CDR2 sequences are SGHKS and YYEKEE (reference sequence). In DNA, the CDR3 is TGTGCCAGCAGCATTCGACAGGGGTTTAATGAAAAACTGTTTTTT. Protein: CASSIRQGFNEKLFF.

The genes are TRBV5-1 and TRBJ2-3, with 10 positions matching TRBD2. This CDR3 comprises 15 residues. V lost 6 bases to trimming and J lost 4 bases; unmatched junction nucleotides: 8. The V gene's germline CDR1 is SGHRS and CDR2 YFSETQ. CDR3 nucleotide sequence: TGCGCCAGCACTACCAGCGGGGGGGCGGCAGATACGCAGTATTTT. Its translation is CASTTSGGAADTQYF.

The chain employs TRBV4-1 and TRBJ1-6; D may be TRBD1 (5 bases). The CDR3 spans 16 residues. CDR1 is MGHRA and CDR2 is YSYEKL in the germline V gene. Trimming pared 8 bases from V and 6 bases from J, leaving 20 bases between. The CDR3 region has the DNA TGCGCCAGCGCCTTAAGTTTAGACAGATCTAATTCACCCCTCCACTTT. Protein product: CASALSLDRSNSPLHF.

This CDR3 reads CASSPKSIPDTGELFF. The CDR3 region has the DNA TGTGCCAGCTCACCAAAATCTATTCCCGACACCGGGGAGCTGTTTTTT. This chain uses TRBV18 with TRBJ2-2, with D unclear. The CDR3 contains 16 residues. CDR1 KGHSH and CDR2 LQKENI come from the germline V gene. V was trimmed by 2 bases and J by 3 bases, leaving 13 bases between them.

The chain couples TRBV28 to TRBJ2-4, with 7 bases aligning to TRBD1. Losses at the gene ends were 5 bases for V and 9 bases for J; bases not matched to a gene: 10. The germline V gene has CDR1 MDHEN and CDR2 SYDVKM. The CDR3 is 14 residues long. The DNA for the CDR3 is TGTGCCAGCAGTACGCAGGGGAGACAGGGCATTCAGTACTTC. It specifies CASSTQGRQGIQYF.